This TCR beta chain was documented in a study of blood T cell repertoires in COVID-19. Study details: The United States, Italy and Spain provided the acute and convalescent COVID-19 samples.

CDR1 is LNHDA, CDR2 SQIVND, per germline (reference sequence). The CDR3 length is 14 residues. The V end was cut by 7 bases, the J end by 6 bases, with 16 bases between. Per the original methods: Amplification of reference gene primers provided the estimated nucleated cell counts. The protocol was immunoSEQ multiplex PCR, while the TCRdb copy is restricted to in-frame clones and leaves out a portion. Clonal size and the V and J genes are those of that table, whereas D and trimming came from the DNA. The sample yields 220,000 or so clones, 92% seen once. V and J are TRBV19 and TRBJ2-1, with D possibly matching TRBD1 (5 bases). The receptor was isolated from a man between 60 and 75 years old with COVID-19, enrolled during active disease. Sample: peripheral blood. CDR3 in DNA: TGTGCCAGTAATCCAGGGTTGCATACCAATGAGCAGTTCTTC. Translation gives CASNPGLHTNEQFF. Drawing the rest from reference TRBV19 and TRBJ2-1, the complete variable domain is DGGITQSPKYLFRKEGQNVTLSCEQNLNHDAMYWYRQDPGQGLRLIYYSQIVNDFQKGDIAEGYSVSREKKESFPLTVTSAQKNPTAFYLCASNPGLHTNEQFFGPGTRLTVL.